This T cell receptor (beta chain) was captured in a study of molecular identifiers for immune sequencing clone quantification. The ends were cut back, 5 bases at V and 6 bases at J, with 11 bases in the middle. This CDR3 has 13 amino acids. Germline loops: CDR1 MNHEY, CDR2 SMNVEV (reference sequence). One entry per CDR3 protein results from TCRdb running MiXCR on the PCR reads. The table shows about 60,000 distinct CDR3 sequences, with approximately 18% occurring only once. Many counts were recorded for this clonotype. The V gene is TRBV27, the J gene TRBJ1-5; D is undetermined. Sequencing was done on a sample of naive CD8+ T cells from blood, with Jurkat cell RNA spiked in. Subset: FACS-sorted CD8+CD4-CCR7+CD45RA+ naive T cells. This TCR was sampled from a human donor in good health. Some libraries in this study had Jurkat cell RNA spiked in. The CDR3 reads CASSPALGQPQHF. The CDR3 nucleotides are TGTGCCAGCAGTCCGGCATTAGGTCAGCCCCAGCATTTT.